The source of this T cell receptor beta chain is a study of beta chain features in type 1 diabetes. The study, taken as a whole, reports: For TCRB rearrangement, an influence of HLA type remained unresolved here. TCRB CDR3s from Type 1 diabetes patients were moderately but significantly shorter in all four CD4+ subsets. In the patient group, naive, central memory and Treg TCRB repertoires seemed more alike than in the healthy donor group.

The CDR3 sequence is 15 residues long. With 1 base removed from V and 2 bases from J, the gap between germline ends came to 12 bases. The germline V gene encodes CDR1 SGHKS and CDR2 YYEKEE (reference sequence). As every portion of the isolated RNA was reverse transcribed, the sequencing read expressed TCRB transcripts. Libraries were prepared by immunoSEQ multiplex PCR; TCRdb keeps only in-frame clonotypes and omits some of them. The data contain about 260,000 clones, about 23% of them singletons. In regard to this clone: Its antigen is as yet unknown.

The chain joins TRBV5-5 to TRBJ2-5; D is unresolved. Sequencing was carried out using naive CD4+ T cells from blood. This receptor was taken from a woman aged 25 to 39 with type 1 diabetes. CDR3 region: CASSLFFGSQETQYF. The CDR3, as DNA: TGTGCCAGCAGCTTGTTCTTTGGCAGTCAAGAGACCCAGTACTTC.